Listed here is a single T cell receptor beta chain. The repertoire was sequenced with immunoSEQ multiplex PCR; TCRdb's copy has only in-frame clones and lacks some. Among 200,000 to 300,000 clones listed, approximately 91% were seen once. The source of the sample is a study of blood T cell repertoires in COVID-19. Trimming stripped 4 bases from V and 0 bases from J, with 13 bases between. CDR3 length: 15 amino acids. The germline V gene has CDR1 SGHRS and CDR2 YFSETQ. The sequence was collected from a man aged 30 to 45 with COVID-19, enrolled during active disease. Material: peripheral blood. The rearrangement uses TRBV5-1 and TRBJ1-2; no definite D call. The CDR3 loop reads CASSEEQAANYGYTF. DNA for the CDR3: TGCGCCAGCAGCGAAGAGCAGGCAGCTAACTATGGCTACACCTTC.